The clone carrying this T cell receptor (beta chain) was seen repeatedly, ten times or more. What it binds is not known. The sample belongs to a study of Graves' ophthalmopathy and Graves' hyperthyroidism. Study results and limitations: The study's model predicted ophthalmopathy progression at about 64% sensitivity and about 72% specificity.

CDR3 regions of TCR beta were amplified from RNA transcripts. Second-round multiplex PCR came after first-round RT-PCR with HTBI primers. A single record per CDR3 protein comes from TCRdb applying MiXCR to the multiplex PCR reads. The table lists about 220,000 distinct CDR3 sequences, roughly 21% of them singletons, with roughly 45% in the top ten. The sample consisted of peripheral blood. The TCR originated in a woman in her fifties or sixties with Graves' ophthalmopathy.

The CDR3 loop is CASSLLASGSLQETQYF. CDR3 bases: TGTGCCAGCAGCCTATTGGCTAGCGGATCCCTCCAAGAGACCCAGTACTTC. This chain connects TRBV7-9 to TRBJ2-5, with 7 nucleotides matching TRBD2. The CDR3 covers 17 residues. V shed 5 bases and J 1 base; nucleotides not matched to a gene: 13. Germline lookup yields CDR1 SEHNR and CDR2 FQNEAQ (reference sequence).